Included here is one TCR beta chain sequence, with context. Antigen: not known. This specimen belongs to a study of PD-1 blockade in classical Hodgkin lymphoma. Profiling relied on immunoSEQ multiplex PCR, and the TCRdb table lists in-frame clones only, not all of them. The sample lists approximately 160,000 clones; 78% were seen once. Overall study findings and caveats: Nivolumab initiation under 1 year post-ASCT meant exclusion. Baseline diversity in complete responders resembled that of newly diagnosed patients. By C4D1, CD4+ diversity increased significantly, especially in complete responders. Compared with healthy donors, newly diagnosed patients reportedly showed lower baseline TCR diversity.

Each patient experienced a relapse that followed autologous stem cell transplantation, and brentuximab vedotin exposure varied. The junction had 2 bases not matched to a gene; V was cut back by 6 bases and J by 0 bases. Germline CDR1 and CDR2: WSHSY and SAAADI. The CDR3 consists of 17 residues. Source: peripheral blood mononuclear cells (PBMCs), taken before the second cycle of nivolumab. This rearrangement joins TRBV10-2 to TRBJ2-2; 15 positions match TRBD2. The sequence was collected from a human donor with classical Hodgkin lymphoma. CDR3 region: CASRGTSGGTNTGELFF. As DNA, the CDR3 is TGCGCCAGCAGGGGGACTAGCGGGGGGACGAACACCGGGGAGCTGTTTTTT.